The sequence of this TCR beta chain was determined in a study of regulatory T cells in long-lasting Graves disease. This clonotype showed up many times. The time point denotes: newly diagnosed GD, antithyroid drugs for less than 3 months. The TCR library was prepared using RNA isolated from PBMCs. TCR beta libraries were built with iRepertoire HTBI primers and Arm-PCR of CDR3 regions. TCRdb used MiXCR to reprocess the multiplex PCR reads, holding one entry per CDR3 protein. Here the sample spans 350,000 to 400,000 distinct CDR3 sequences, 15% to 17% being singletons. Looked up from germline, CDR1 is LNHNV and CDR2 is YYDKDF (reference sequence). The J segment lost 3 bases and the V segment lost 5 bases, leaving 5 bases of the junction unmatched. The CDR3 sequence is 14 residues long.

The chain links TRBV15 to TRBJ2-7; TRBD1 matches at 9 bases. The source material was peripheral blood mononuclear cells (PBMCs), sampled at new diagnosis, from a patient treated with antithyroid drugs. This receptor was identified in a female donor with Graves disease. CDR3 nucleotides: TGTGCCACCAGCGTGGACAGGGGACACTACGAGCAGTACTTC. Translated: CATSVDRGHYEQYF.